These 21 T cell receptor beta chains were sequenced from one sample in a study of cytomegalovirus exposure and HLA in healthy donors. PCR employed 60 Vbeta and 13 Jbeta primers. Sequencing was performed with immunoSEQ multiplex PCR; in TCRdb, only in-frame clones are kept and a portion is missing. This table has 90,000 or so clones, roughly 74% appearing once. The sequenced sample consisted of PBMCs. The source is a woman between 18 and 29 years old in good health and CMV-seropositive.

The V call is TRBV7-2, the J call TRBJ2-5, with 14 bases fitting TRBD2. Germline V gene sequence: CDR1 SGHTA, CDR2 FQGNSA. V lost 5 bases and J lost 2; bases outside the gene matches: 4. The CDR3 covers 16 residues. In DNA form, the CDR3 reads TGTGCCAGCAGCCTCCGGACTAGCGGGGGGCAAGAGACCCAGTACTTC. Its translation: CASSLRTSGGQETQYF.

The chain joins TRBV13 to TRBJ2-4; 11 bases are shared with TRBD2. The V segment lost 3 bases and the J segment 0 bases; nucleotides outside the gene matches: 7. The CDR3 extends over 18 amino acids. The germline V gene has CDR1 PRHDT and CDR2 FYEKMQ (reference sequence). The CDR3 protein is CASSFLAGGPVAKNIQYF. CDR3 DNA sequence: TGTGCCAGCAGCTTTCTAGCGGGAGGCCCCGTAGCCAAAAACATTCAGTACTTC. Full variable domain (missing parts from reference TRBV13 and TRBJ2-4): AAGVIQSPRHLIKEKRETATLKCYPIPRHDTVYWYQQGPGQDPQFLISFYEKMQSDKGSIPDRFSAQQFSDYHSELNMSSLELGDSALYFCASSFLAGGPVAKNIQYFGAGTRLSVL.

This clone was recorded once. The rearrangement links TRBV7-9 to TRBJ1-5; 7 bases map to TRBD1. CDR3 length equals 13 residues. The junction had 7 bases not matched to a gene; V was cut back by 11 bases and J by 3 bases. CDR1 and CDR2 (germline): SEHNR, FQNEAQ (reference sequence). The DNA of the CDR3 is TGTGCCGTGCGAGAGGGGGCCAATCAGCCCCAGCATTTT. Its protein is CAVREGANQPQHF.

The chain recombines TRBV7-9 with TRBJ2-3, with D unclear. With 1 base removed from V and 6 bases from J, the gap between germline ends came to 8 bases. Germline V gene lookup returns CDR1 SEHNR and CDR2 FQNEAQ (reference sequence). The CDR3 sequence is 13 residues long. CDR3 nucleotides: TGTGCCAGCAGCTTAGGTAGTAGTGATACGCAGTATTTT. Its translation is CASSLGSSDTQYF.

The chain has TRBV6-5 and TRBJ2-1; no definite D call. Germline V CDR1 and CDR2: MNHEY, SVGAGI. Trimming left V 5 bases short and J 6 bases short, with 8 bases between. This CDR3 has 12 amino acids. CDR3 amino acids: CASSRGPNEQFF. The CDR3 coding sequence is TGTGCCAGCAGTCGCGGCCCCAATGAGCAGTTCTTC.

The J gene is TRBJ2-2, the V gene TRBV7-2; TRBD1 matches 7 bases. Germline V lookup: CDR1 SGHTA, CDR2 FQGNSA. V dropped 6 bases and J dropped 1; count of bases not matched to a gene: 5. This CDR3 is built from 15 residues. The CDR3 spells CASRFHRGNTGELFF. DNA for the CDR3: TGTGCCAGCAGATTCCACAGGGGGAACACCGGGGAGCTGTTTTTT.

As to this clone: The same CDR3 can be traced to other DNA sequences in this sample. V is TRBV7-2 and J is TRBJ2-1, with D possibly TRBD2 on 5 matching bases. V was trimmed by 0 bases and J by 7 bases, leaving 7 bases between them. This CDR3 comprises 13 residues. Looked up from germline, CDR1 is SGHTA and CDR2 is FQGNSA. CDR3 region: CASSLARGNEQFF. The CDR3 region has the DNA TGTGCCAGCAGCTTAGCTCGCGGGAATGAGCAGTTCTTC.

The chain carries TRBV5-4 and TRBJ2-5; no clear D gene. V lost 1 base, J lost 4 bases, and 8 bases lay in between. Looked up from germline, CDR1 is SGHNT and CDR2 is YYREEE (reference sequence). CDR3 length: 13 residues. Written as DNA, the CDR3 is TGTGCCAGCAGCTTGCAGACACGAGAGACCCAGTACTTC. Residues: CASSLQTRETQYF.

The chain uses TRBV7-8 and TRBJ2-7; D gene ambiguous. The CDR3 extends over 13 amino acids. Germline CDR1 and CDR2: SGHVS and FQNEAQ. Trimming removed 3 bases at V and 1 base at J, with 7 bases between. CDR3 residues: CASSFGRSYEQYF. The CDR3 DNA reads TGTGCCAGCAGCTTTGGCAGGTCCTACGAGCAGTACTTC.

Written as DNA, the CDR3 is TGTGCCAGCAGCCAACCCGGTACTTACAATGAGCAGTTCTTC. Protein: CASSQPGTYNEQFF. This chain joins TRBV5-4 and TRBJ2-1; D remains unclear. CDR1 is SGHNT, CDR2 YYREEE, per germline (reference sequence). Between the trimmed V and J ends, which lost 4 bases and 4 bases, there was a span of 12 bases. The CDR3 sequence is 14 residues long.

In this sample, this clone turned up a few times. V usage is TRBV18 and J usage is TRBJ2-5; D gene ambiguous. Germline V gives CDR1 KGHSH, CDR2 LQKENI. The ends were cut back, 4 bases at V and 2 bases at J, with 8 bases in the middle. This CDR3 spans 13 amino acids. The DNA of the CDR3 is TGTGCCAGCTCACGGGCAGGACAAGAGACCCAGTACTTC. Translation gives CASSRAGQETQYF. The variable domain in full, completed from reference TRBV18 and TRBJ2-5, reads NAGVMQNPRHLVRRRGQEARLRCSPMKGHSHVYWYRQLPEEGLKFMVYLQKENIIDESGMPKERFSAEFPKEGPSILRIQQVVRGDSAAYFCASSRAGQETQYFGPGTRLLVL.

The chain is built from TRBV6-1 and TRBJ2-7; TRBD2 aligns across 12 bases. Germline lookup yields CDR1 MNHNS and CDR2 SASEGT. Trimming took 3 bases from V and 5 from J; bases not matched to a gene: 8. CDR3 length equals 16 residues. The CDR3 bases are TGTGCCAGCAGTGACGAACTAGCGGGAGGTTTTGACGAGCAGTACTTC. Translated: CASSDELAGGFDEQYF.

The V gene is TRBV4-3, the J gene TRBJ1-1, with 12 bases lining up with TRBD1. The length of the CDR3 is 15 residues. The germline gives CDR1 LGHNA, CDR2 YSLEER. J lost 9 bases, V lost 4 bases, and 9 bases had no gene match. The CDR3 region is CASSRGTGGDRKAFF. As DNA, the CDR3 is TGCGCCAGCAGCCGAGGGACAGGGGGCGATAGGAAAGCTTTCTTT.

This clone was counted a single time. This chain joins TRBV4-1 and TRBJ2-3; 7 nucleotides match TRBD1. Germline V gene data show CDR1 as MGHRA and CDR2 as YSYEKL. J lost 4 bases, V lost 1 base, and 5 bases had no gene match. The CDR3 spans 15 residues. As DNA, the CDR3 is TGCGCCAGCAGCCAAGCTGGACAGGACCCAGATACGCAGTATTTT. This codes for CASSQAGQDPDTQYF.

This clone appeared a few times. The chain combines TRBV19 with TRBJ1-5, with D maybe TRBD1 (6 bases). Germline V gene lookup returns CDR1 LNHDA and CDR2 SQIVND (reference sequence). This CDR3 region has 15 residues. The ends were cut back, 4 bases at V and 0 bases at J, with 10 bases in the middle. The CDR3 sequence: CASSTSRGSNQPQHF. The DNA for the CDR3 is TGTGCCAGTAGTACCTCCAGGGGTAGCAATCAGCCCCAGCATTTT.

This clone was found a few times. This sequence joins TRBV7-6 and TRBJ2-3; 8 bases line up with TRBD1. This CDR3 is 16 amino acids long. CDR1 SGHVS and CDR2 FNYEAQ come from the germline V gene. J gave up 5 bases and V 5 bases, and 12 bases lay outside the gene matches. CDR3 DNA: TGTGCCAGCAGCCCTCCCGGGCAGGGGGCGCAAGATACGCAGTATTTT. Protein product: CASSPPGQGAQDTQYF.

The V gene is TRBV19, the J gene TRBJ2-1; TRBD1 is a possible D gene (6 bases). This CDR3 contains 14 residues. Germline CDR1 is LNHDA and CDR2 is SQIVND (reference sequence). Deletions cut 9 bases from V and 5 bases from J, with 17 bases between. CDR3 nucleotides: TGTGCCAGCTGCAAGGGGGACGCGAACAATGAGCAGTTCTTC. Its protein product is CASCKGDANNEQFF.

V is TRBV5-6 and J is TRBJ1-5, with D hard to call. Per the germline V gene, CDR1 is SGHDT and CDR2 is YYEEEE. This CDR3 is 12 amino acids long. The V gene lost 1 base and the J gene lost 4 bases, with 3 bases spanning the gap. The CDR3 DNA is TGTGCCAGCAGCTTGCTGAATCAGCCCCAGCATTTT. The encoded protein is CASSLLNQPQHF.

The chain recombines TRBV4-2 with TRBJ1-1, with unresolved D. V lost 7 bases and J 1 base, leaving 10 bases between the germline ends. Germline V gene data show CDR1 as LGHNA and CDR2 as YNFKEQ. There are 13 residues in the CDR3. The chain's CDR3 is CASTLGKNTEAFF. CDR3 sequence (DNA): TGTGCCAGCACCCTAGGAAAGAACACTGAAGCTTTCTTT.

The CDR3 DNA sequence: TGTGCCACCAGCAGGCAACAGGGGGCTAGAAGCAATCAGCCCCAGCATTTT. Amino acids: CATSRQQGARSNQPQHF. The chain combines TRBV15 with TRBJ1-5; 9 bases fit TRBD1. Germline V CDR1 and CDR2: LNHNV, YYDKDF (reference sequence). J lost 1 base, V lost 3 bases, and 7 bases had no gene match. The CDR3 spans 17 residues.

V is TRBV4-3 and J is TRBJ2-1; D not certain. The CDR3 has 15 amino acids. Deletions cut 4 bases from V and 7 bases from J, with 17 bases between. Germline V gives CDR1 LGHNA, CDR2 YSLEER. The chain's CDR3 is CASSLWAWQSNEQFF. The CDR3 nucleotides are TGCGCCAGCAGCCTTTGGGCGTGGCAGAGTAATGAGCAGTTCTTC.